Listed here are 25 T cell receptor beta chains from one sample, sequenced in a study of blood T cell repertoires in COVID-19. Libraries were prepared by immunoSEQ multiplex PCR; TCRdb keeps only in-frame clonotypes and omits some of them. The data show 200,000 or so clones, with about 91% seen just once and 2.5% held by the top ten. The material sequenced was PBMCs or T cells enriched from blood (not recorded which). The receptors were gathered from a middle-aged woman with acute COVID-19.

CDR3 DNA sequence: TGTGCCAGCAGCGTAGCTGTGAGGAGCGGGAGGCACCCAGATACGCAGTATTTT. It translates to CASSVAVRSGRHPDTQYF. V is TRBV9 and J is TRBJ2-3; the match to TRBD2 covers 9 bases. J lost 4 bases, V lost 0 bases, and 12 bases had no gene match. The CDR3 contains 18 residues. CDR1 and CDR2 from the germline V gene are SGDLS and YYNGEE.

This chain connects TRBV6-2 or TRBV6-3 to TRBJ2-3; tentative D call: TRBD2 (5 bases). Germline assignment: CDR1 MNHEY and CDR2 SVGEGT. V shed 4 bases and J shed 2 bases, with 13 bases lying between them. This CDR3 is 15 amino acids long. The CDR3 loop is CASSSSGELTDTQYF. The CDR3 DNA is TGTGCCAGCAGTTCAAGCGGAGAACTCACAGATACGCAGTATTTT.

This chain uses TRBV18 with TRBJ1-6; 12 nucleotides match TRBD1. The CDR3 runs 16 residues. CDR1 is KGHSH and CDR2 is LQKENI in the germline V gene. Trimming at V came to 3 bases and at J to 11 bases, leaving 8 bases not matched to a gene. This CDR3 is CASSPGQGAYEAPLHF. CDR3 DNA: TGTGCCAGCTCACCGGGACAGGGGGCTTATGAGGCACCCCTCCACTTT.

The J gene is TRBJ2-1, the V gene TRBV19; 7 bases line up with TRBD2. This CDR3 is built from 16 residues. The germline V gene encodes CDR1 LNHDA and CDR2 SQIVND (reference sequence). V lost 3 bases, J lost 8 bases, and 13 bases stayed unmatched. The CDR3 here is CASSIGGLGLTDEQFF. CDR3 DNA sequence: TGTGCCAGTAGTATCGGGGGTTTGGGACTAACAGATGAGCAGTTCTTC.

This rearrangement joins TRBV9 to TRBJ2-1; 8 bases line up with TRBD2. The CDR3 totals 15 residues. Germline-derived CDR1 and CDR2 are SGDLS and YYNGEE. With V trimmed by 0 bases and J by 6 bases, 5 bases remained unmatched. The CDR3 bases are TGTGCCAGCAGCGTAGCCCTAGCGGGTACCAATGAGCAGTTCTTC. This codes for CASSVALAGTNEQFF. Full variable domain (rest looked up from reference TRBV9 and TRBJ2-1): DSGVTQTPKHLITATGQRVTLRCSPRSGDLSVYWYQQSLDQGLQFLIQYYNGEERAKGNILERFSAQQFPDLHSELNLSSLELGDSALYFCASSVALAGTNEQFFGPGTRLTVL.

This chain links TRBV7-9 with TRBJ1-1, with 9 bases that match TRBD1. The V segment lost 5 bases and the J segment 6 bases; nucleotides outside the gene matches: 13. This CDR3 region has 16 residues. The germline V gene encodes CDR1 SEHNR and CDR2 FQNEAQ (reference sequence). The CDR3 nucleotides are TGTGCCAGCAGCATATTACCGGGACAGGGAGCGCCTGAAGCTTTCTTT. Its protein is CASSILPGQGAPEAFF.

This clone was detected a few times. The chain is built from TRBV4-2 and TRBJ1-6; D not resolved. V was cut by 4 bases and J by 0 bases, with 10 bases left in between. Germline CDR1 reads LGHNA; CDR2 reads YNFKEQ. This CDR3 is built from 16 residues. DNA for the CDR3: TGTGCCAGCAGCCCCGAACGGAGCTCCTATAATTCACCCCTCCACTTT. Its protein product is CASSPERSSYNSPLHF.

This clone has a single count. This sequence joins TRBV7-9 and TRBJ1-5; 10 bases are a match to TRBD1. This CDR3 comprises 16 residues. The germline CDR1 and CDR2 sequences are SEHNR and FQNEAQ (reference sequence). The V segment lost 4 bases and the J segment 11 bases; nucleotides outside the gene matches: 14. CDR3 DNA sequence: TGTGCCAGCAGCTCACCTGACAGGGGGCCGGGCGGAGCCCAGCATTTT. This gives the protein CASSSPDRGPGGAQHF.

V and J are TRBV5-1 and TRBJ1-2; 8 bases line up with TRBD1. This CDR3 is built from 13 residues. The germline gives CDR1 SGHRS, CDR2 YFSETQ. After removal of 4 bases from V and 8 bases from J, the junction contained 7 bases not matched to a gene. CDR3 sequence: CASSPEDRGGYTF. For the CDR3, the DNA is TGCGCCAGCAGCCCTGAAGACAGGGGCGGCTACACCTTC.

Notes on this clone: One junction end disagrees with the germline gene, perhaps due to a read error. The rearrangement uses TRBV7-2 and TRBJ2-5; unclear D gene. Germline CDR1 SGHTA, CDR2 FQGNSA. The CDR3 runs to 15 residues. This CDR3 reads CASSLVDFFRETQYF. The DNA for the CDR3 is TGTGCCAGTAGCTTAGTTGACTTTTTCCGGGAGACCCAGTACTTC. The full variable domain, completed using reference TRBV7-2 and TRBJ2-5, is GAGVSQSPSNKVTEKGKDVELRCDPISGHTALYWYRQSLGQGLEFLIYFQGNSAPDKSGLPSDRFSAERTGGSVSTLTIQRTQQEDSAVYLCASSLVDFFRETQYFGPGTRLLVL.

This chain connects TRBV7-8 to TRBJ1-6; tentatively, D is TRBD1 (6 bases). This CDR3 is 13 amino acids long. CDR1 is SGHVS and CDR2 is FQNEAQ in the germline V gene. Between the trimmed V and J ends, which lost 4 bases and 8 bases, there was a span of 9 bases. CDR3 DNA sequence: TGTGCCAGCAGCTCGGGGGGCTATTCACCCCTCCACTTT. Protein product: CASSSGGYSPLHF.

The CDR3 DNA sequence: TGCGCCAGCAGTGTGCGGGGGGAGCAGTTCTTC. Its protein is CASSVRGEQFF. The gene calls are TRBV10-2 and TRBJ2-1, with TRBD2 matching 7 bases. V lost 4 bases and J lost 10; bases outside the gene matches: 1. Germline values: CDR1 WSHSY, CDR2 SAAADI. The CDR3 has 11 residues.

The chain joins TRBV5-1 to TRBJ2-1; 8 bases agree with TRBD1. V lost 2 bases and J lost 7; bases outside the gene matches: 5. From germline, CDR1 is SGHRS and CDR2 YFSETQ. CDR3 length equals 14 residues. The CDR3 reads CASSFGRQGNEQFF. The CDR3, as DNA: TGCGCCAGCAGCTTTGGTCGACAGGGGAATGAGCAGTTCTTC.

The chain employs TRBV19 and TRBJ1-2; the D is unclear. From germline, CDR1 is LNHDA and CDR2 SQIVND (reference sequence). This CDR3 comprises 14 residues. V lost 3 bases and J 4 bases, leaving 12 bases between the germline ends. CDR3 residues: CASSIPRATYGYTF. For the CDR3, the DNA is TGTGCCAGTAGTATTCCGCGGGCTACCTATGGCTACACCTTC.

This sequence joins TRBV5-1 and TRBJ2-3; TRBD1 is a possible D gene (6 bases). The CDR3 is 14 amino acids. Deletions cut 4 bases from V and 2 bases from J, with 11 bases between. Germline CDR1 and CDR2: SGHRS and YFSETQ. The CDR3 reads CASSNRQDTDTQYF. The CDR3 DNA reads as TGCGCCAGCAGCAACCGACAGGACACAGATACGCAGTATTTT.

This chain uses TRBV3-1 (or the pseudogene TRBV3-2) with TRBJ2-2; possibly TRBD1 for D (5 bases). This CDR3 spans 16 amino acids. Trimming stripped 0 bases from V and 1 base from J, with 9 bases between. Germline CDR1 LGHDT, CDR2 YNNKEL (reference sequence). The CDR3 loop reads CASSQDWGGNTGELFF. In nucleotides, the CDR3 is TGTGCCAGCAGCCAAGATTGGGGCGGGAACACCGGGGAGCTGTTTTTT.

This clone came up once. The V gene is TRBV19, the J gene TRBJ2-2; TRBD2 agrees at 12 bases. The length of the CDR3 is 15 residues. Germline V CDR1 and CDR2: LNHDA, SQIVND (reference sequence). The V segment lost 5 bases and the J segment 7 bases; nucleotides outside the gene matches: 5. The CDR3 DNA follows: TGTGCCAGTAGTTCTAGCGGGAGGGCCGTCGGGGAGCTGTTTTTT. Its translation: CASSSSGRAVGELFF.

The chain recombines TRBV5-4 with TRBJ2-7; TRBD1 matches at 10 bases. Germline loops: CDR1 SGHNT, CDR2 YYREEE (reference sequence). Trimming cost V 7 bases and J 2 bases; bases outside gene matches: 9. The CDR3 extends over 15 amino acids. DNA for the CDR3: TGTGCCAGCTCATATACCGGGACAGGGGCCTACGAGCAGTACTTC. It specifies CASSYTGTGAYEQYF.

The chain employs TRBV4-2 and TRBJ1-4, with 9 nucleotides matching TRBD1. Germline CDR1 LGHNA, CDR2 YNFKEQ. Trimming took 10 bases from V and 5 from J; bases not matched to a gene: 11. The CDR3 consists of 15 residues. The CDR3 region is CATMGTGQGNEKLFF. For the CDR3, the DNA is TGTGCCACCATGGGGACGGGACAGGGCAATGAAAAACTGTTTTTT.

The V and J genes are TRBV9 and TRBJ1-1; D is perhaps TRBD1 (6 bases). Trimming stripped 4 bases from V and 3 bases from J, with 16 bases between. CDR3 length equals 15 residues. CDR1 is SGDLS, CDR2 YYNGEE, per germline. The CDR3: CASSSGPQGYTEAFF. In DNA form, the CDR3 reads TGTGCCAGCAGCTCGGGCCCTCAGGGGTACACTGAAGCTTTCTTT.

The chain links TRBV3-1 (or the pseudogene TRBV3-2) to TRBJ2-1, with TRBD2 matching over 11 bases. This CDR3 spans 17 amino acids. From germline, CDR1 is LGHDT and CDR2 YNNKEL (reference sequence). Germline trimming cut 3 bases from V and 0 bases from J; bases unmatched to any gene: 4. For the CDR3, the DNA is TGTGCCAGCAGCCACGGACTAGCGGGTTCCTCCTACAATGAGCAGTTCTTC. Protein sequence: CASSHGLAGSSYNEQFF.

This rearrangement joins TRBV6-7 to TRBJ1-3; 11 bases align to TRBD1. TRBV6-7 is designated an ORF whose function remains uncertain. This CDR3 region has 19 residues. The junction had 15 bases not matched to a gene; V was cut back by 8 bases and J by 0 bases. The CDR3 is CASHEGQGALGGSGNTIYF. In DNA form, the CDR3 reads TGTGCCAGCCATGAAGGACAGGGGGCTCTAGGGGGCTCTGGAAACACCATATATTTT.

The rearrangement joins TRBV29-1 to TRBJ1-1; D uncertain. Trimming removed 2 bases at V and 7 bases at J, with 8 bases between. Germline values: CDR1 SQVTM, CDR2 ANQGSEA. The CDR3 consists of 11 residues. The CDR3 DNA is TGCAGCGTTGAAAACGGGAATGAAGCTTTCTTT. This sequence encodes CSVENGNEAFF.

This chain joins TRBV27 and TRBJ2-2, with 7 bases lining up with TRBD1. The V gene end was trimmed by 9 bases and the J gene end by 1 base; junction bases not matched to a gene: 11. Per germline, CDR1 MNHEY and CDR2 SMNVEV (reference sequence). The CDR3 spans 16 residues. The CDR3: CASKDRVGLNTGELFF. For the CDR3, the DNA is TGTGCCAGTAAAGACAGGGTCGGGCTGAACACCGGGGAGCTGTTTTTT.

V and J are TRBV11-2 and TRBJ1-1, with D tentatively TRBD1 (6 bases). The CDR3 has 16 residues. CDR1 is SGHAT and CDR2 is FQNNGV in the germline V gene. V was pared by 3 bases and J by 0 bases, with 14 bases between. CDR3 loop: CASSFSGVSMNTEAFF. The CDR3 nucleotides read TGTGCCAGCAGCTTCTCAGGGGTCTCAATGAACACTGAAGCTTTCTTT.